This TCR beta chain was observed in a study of T cell responses to AZD1222 COVID-19 vaccine. V was pared by 5 bases and J by 5 bases, with 6 bases between. This CDR3 region has 12 residues. Germline V CDR1 and CDR2: SEHNR, FQNEAQ (reference sequence). This clone was seen only once. Its antigen remains unidentified. Points from the study as a whole: The donor group comprised mostly white British people and more females; the analysis possibly underestimated clonal diversity.

Combined were second doses at about 4 or about 12 weeks. Here immunoSEQ multiplex PCR was the method, and the copy in TCRdb shows in-frame clones only, minus some. The sample lists about 77,000 clones; about 92% were seen once. This clonotype originated in an adult who received the AZD1222 COVID-19 vaccine. The sequenced sample was peripheral blood, obtained 28 days after the second AZD1222 dose. The chain recombines TRBV7-9 with TRBJ2-2; D call uncertain. The CDR3 spells CASSPQTGELFF. The CDR3, as DNA: TGTGCCAGCAGCCCCCAAACCGGGGAGCTGTTTTTT.